These 27 T cell receptor beta chains came from one sample sequenced in a study of blood T cell repertoires in COVID-19 (TCRdb year 2020). Library prep was done by the immunoSEQ multiplex PCR assay. Not all clones reach the TCRdb copy of this immuneACCESS table, which keeps in-frame sequences only. Checked studies attribute under half of the gap to unresolved V genes and leave the rest unexplained. The sample records about 380,000 clones, roughly 85% of which are singletons. The leading ten clones occupy approximately 3.7% of the sample. Sequencing was performed on peripheral blood. All receptors come from a woman younger than 35 with acute or convalescent COVID-19.

The CDR3 loop reads CASSRRPGAYEQYF. CDR3 in DNA: TGTGCCAGCAGCCGCCGGCCAGGCGCCTACGAGCAGTACTTC. This chain links TRBV14 with TRBJ2-7; no definite D call. V dropped 4 bases and J dropped 2 bases, with 12 bases sitting between them. CDR3 length: 14 amino acids. Germline V gives CDR1 SGHDN, CDR2 FVKESK.

The rearrangement joins TRBV4-1 to TRBJ1-4; D unresolved. Trimming left V 2 bases short and J 6 bases short, with 10 bases between. In germline, CDR1 is MGHRA, CDR2 YSYEKL. This CDR3 region has 14 residues. The CDR3 bases are TGCGCCAGCAGCCAAACCCCCGGGGATGAAAAACTGTTTTTT. As protein: CASSQTPGDEKLFF.

The chain couples TRBV13 to TRBJ2-5; TRBD2 is a possible D gene (6 bases). CDR3 length: 13 residues. Germline CDR1 is PRHDT and CDR2 is FYEKMQ (reference sequence). V lost 3 bases, J lost 2 bases, and 7 bases lay in between. CDR3 in DNA: TGTGCCAGCAGCTTCGGGAGTCAAGAGACCCAGTACTTC. It yields the protein CASSFGSQETQYF.

Turning to this clone: The sample has other DNA sequences that encode this CDR3 too. The CDR3 coding sequence is TGTGCCACCAGTTCAGGACAGGGGAGAACAGATACGCAGTATTTT. This codes for CATSSGQGRTDTQYF. The chain employs TRBV24-1 and TRBJ2-3; 9 nucleotides match TRBD1. The CDR3 has 15 residues. Losses at the gene ends were 6 bases for V and 3 bases for J; bases not matched to a gene: 6. Per the germline V gene, CDR1 is KGHDR and CDR2 is SFDVKD.

The chain is built from TRBV18 and TRBJ1-1, with 10 positions matching TRBD1. V was clipped by 7 bases and J by 4 bases; unmatched bases: 6. Germline values: CDR1 KGHSH, CDR2 LQKENI. This CDR3 is 14 amino acids long. The CDR3 DNA sequence: TGTGCCAGCTTACGACAGGGGGCGGTCACTGAAGCTTTCTTT. It specifies CASLRQGAVTEAFF.

This clone showed up just once. The CDR3 DNA reads as TGTGCTAGTGGCCAGGACAGGGGAAATGAGCAGTTCTTC. Translation gives CASGQDRGNEQFF. V usage is TRBV12-5 and J usage is TRBJ2-1; 9 bases line up with TRBD1. Germline-derived CDR1 and CDR2 are LGHNT and FRNRAP. After removal of 6 bases from V and 7 bases from J, the junction contained 4 bases not matched to a gene. CDR3 length equals 13 residues.

This rearrangement joins TRBV10-3 to TRBJ2-7, with a weak D call TRBD2 (7 bases). Looked up from germline, CDR1 is ENHRY and CDR2 is SYGVKD. Trimming took off 4 bases at V and 5 bases at J, with 9 bases between the two ends. The CDR3 spans 12 residues. The DNA of the CDR3 is TGTGCCATCAGTGTGGGGGGGCACGAGCAGTACTTC. Translating gives CAISVGGHEQYF.

The rearrangement links TRBV28 to TRBJ1-2, with D maybe TRBD1 (6 bases). Germline V CDR1 and CDR2: MDHEN, SYDVKM. The CDR3 is 16 residues long. The V gene lost 3 bases and the J gene lost 0 bases, with 14 bases spanning the gap. CDR3: CASSLLRDTSNYGYTF. In DNA, the CDR3 is TGTGCCAGCAGTTTGCTCCGGGACACCTCTAACTATGGCTACACCTTC.

The genes are TRBV24-1 and TRBJ2-1; 10 bases are a match to TRBD2. CDR3 size: 16 residues. The germline V gene encodes CDR1 KGHDR and CDR2 SFDVKD. V lost 4 bases and J lost 5; bases outside the gene matches: 7. CDR3 in DNA: TGTGCCACCAGTGACCCTGGACTAGCGGACGACAATGAGCAGTTCTTC. It yields the protein CATSDPGLADDNEQFF.

This clone has more than one count but fewer than ten. J is TRBJ2-7 and V is TRBV5-4, with D perhaps matching TRBD1 (6 bases). Trimming took off 3 bases at V and 3 bases at J, with 13 bases between the two ends. The CDR3 has 14 amino acids. CDR1 is SGHNT, CDR2 YYREEE, per germline (reference sequence). The CDR3: CASSYTQGDYEQYF. For the CDR3, the DNA is TGTGCCAGCAGCTATACACAGGGAGACTACGAGCAGTACTTC.

The rearrangement joins TRBV6-1 to TRBJ1-6, with 8 bases fitting TRBD1. Per the germline V gene, CDR1 is MNHNS and CDR2 is SASEGT. J was trimmed by 7 bases and V by 6 bases; bases with no gene match: 14. This CDR3 is built from 17 residues. CDR3 region: CASSEPVAGGANSPLHF. The CDR3 DNA reads TGTGCCAGCAGCGAACCAGTTGCAGGGGGCGCGAATTCACCCCTCCACTTT.

The V call is TRBV9, the J call TRBJ2-3, with 9 bases fitting TRBD1. V lost 1 base, J lost 4 bases, and 4 bases stayed unmatched. Germline lookup yields CDR1 SGDLS and CDR2 YYNGEE. The CDR3 is 15 amino acids. CDR3 coding DNA: TGTGCCAGCAGCGTAAGAGACAGGGGGGCAGATACGCAGTATTTT. As protein: CASSVRDRGADTQYF.

The rearrangement links TRBV11-2 to TRBJ1-1; 7 bases match TRBD1. This CDR3 is built from 13 residues. Germline V gene sequence: CDR1 SGHAT, CDR2 FQNNGV. Trimming cost V 5 bases and J 5 bases; bases outside gene matches: 5. CDR3 protein: CASSMRGPTEAFF. CDR3 in DNA: TGTGCCAGCAGCATGAGGGGGCCTACTGAAGCTTTCTTT.

Notes on this clone: This same CDR3 is encoded by further DNA sequences in the sample. The V and J genes are TRBV19 and TRBJ2-5; 11 bases line up with TRBD2. Germline-derived CDR1 and CDR2 are LNHDA and SQIVND (reference sequence). The CDR3 is made up of 17 amino acids. V was pared by 1 base and J by 2 bases, with 6 bases of the junction left unmatched. The CDR3 reads CASSIGPSGRFQETQYF. CDR3 nucleotides: TGTGCCAGTAGTATAGGCCCTAGCGGGAGGTTTCAAGAGACCCAGTACTTC.

The V and J genes are TRBV27 and TRBJ2-7; D is undetermined. V was pared by 2 bases and J by 3 bases, with 8 bases between. Per germline, CDR1 MNHEY and CDR2 SMNVEV (reference sequence). The CDR3 covers 13 residues. This chain's CDR3 is CASSLRDNYEQYF. For the CDR3, the DNA is TGTGCCAGCAGTTTACGAGACAACTACGAGCAGTACTTC.

J is TRBJ2-3 and V is TRBV2; possible D gene TRBD2, 6 bases. Germline values: CDR1 SNHLY, CDR2 FYNNEI. V was pared by 3 bases and J by 13 bases, with 20 bases between. The CDR3 covers 14 residues. The CDR3 protein is CASSESDPRGVEYF. The CDR3, as DNA: TGTGCCAGCAGTGAGAGCGACCCGCGCGGGGTTGAGTATTTT.

The gene calls are TRBV5-1 and TRBJ1-2, with D unresolved. CDR3 size: 15 residues. Germline CDR1 reads SGHRS; CDR2 reads YFSETQ. V lost 0 bases and J 4 bases, leaving 13 bases between the germline ends. The CDR3 DNA reads TGCGCCAGCAGCTTGGGTTCGGTACAGCCCTATGGCTACACCTTC. This translates into CASSLGSVQPYGYTF.

This chain links TRBV4-1 with TRBJ1-1; D call uncertain. Germline CDR1 MGHRA, CDR2 YSYEKL. The CDR3 is made up of 13 amino acids. Trimming took off 0 bases at V and 5 bases at J, with 7 bases between the two ends. Here the CDR3 DNA reads TGCGCCAGCAGCCAAGATCCTCGGACTGAAGCTTTCTTT. As protein: CASSQDPRTEAFF.

The chain has TRBV3-1 (or the pseudogene TRBV3-2) and TRBJ1-1; 7 nucleotides align to TRBD1. The CDR3 has 15 residues. Germline V gene sequence: CDR1 LGHDT, CDR2 YNNKEL (reference sequence). Germline trimming cut 1 base from V and 3 bases from J; bases unmatched to any gene: 5. CDR3 region: CASSQAKTGHTEAFF. Here the CDR3 DNA reads TGTGCCAGCAGCCAAGCCAAGACAGGGCACACTGAAGCTTTCTTT.

The rearrangement joins TRBV7-2 to TRBJ1-4; 11 bases line up with TRBD1. The V and J ends lost 4 bases and 1 base, in that order; junction bases with no gene match: 5. Germline V gene sequence: CDR1 SGHTA, CDR2 FQGNSA. The CDR3 covers 17 residues. The CDR3 protein is CASSSRDRGITNEKLFF. DNA of the CDR3: TGTGCCAGCAGCTCCCGGGACAGGGGGATAACTAATGAAAAACTGTTTTTT.

The chain links TRBV4-1 to TRBJ2-7, with 7 bases lining up with TRBD1. Trimming took 1 base from V and 1 from J; bases not matched to a gene: 1. Looked up from germline, CDR1 is MGHRA and CDR2 is YSYEKL. CDR3 length equals 14 residues. The CDR3 DNA sequence: TGCGCCAGCAGCCAAGGCAGGGGGTCCTACGAGCAGTACTTC. As protein: CASSQGRGSYEQYF.

The chain employs TRBV19 and TRBJ1-6, with unresolved D. Trimming took 2 bases from V and 8 from J, leaving 13 bases between them. There are 15 residues in the CDR3. Germline CDR1 LNHDA, CDR2 SQIVND (reference sequence). CDR3 loop: CASSIFEGSDSPLHF. The CDR3 DNA sequence: TGTGCCAGTAGTATATTCGAAGGGAGTGATTCACCCCTCCACTTT. The whole variable domain, filled in from reference TRBV19 and TRBJ1-6, reads DGGITQSPKYLFRKEGQNVTLSCEQNLNHDAMYWYRQDPGQGLRLIYYSQIVNDFQKGDIAEGYSVSREKKESFPLTVTSAQKNPTAFYLCASSIFEGSDSPLHFGNGTRLTVT.

This chain uses TRBV2 with TRBJ2-7; 7 nucleotides agree with TRBD2. V was clipped by 9 bases and J by 2 bases; unmatched bases: 7. The CDR3 length is 13 residues. Per the germline V gene, CDR1 is SNHLY and CDR2 is FYNNEI. The DNA for the CDR3 is TGTGCCAGTACCGGGACTACCGCCTACGAGCAGTACTTC. Protein product: CASTGTTAYEQYF.

CDR3 in DNA: TGCGCCAGCAGCGCGGGGGGAAGGGGGACTCAAGAGACCCAGTACTTC. It encodes CASSAGGRGTQETQYF. The rearrangement joins TRBV5-1 to TRBJ2-5, with 8 bases identical to TRBD2. The CDR3 is 16 residues long. The J segment lost 2 bases and the V segment lost 4 bases, leaving 10 bases of the junction unmatched. Germline V CDR1 and CDR2: SGHRS, YFSETQ.

The chain links TRBV13 to TRBJ1-5, with D possibly matching TRBD1 (5 bases). V lost 3 bases to trimming and J lost 2 bases, with 5 bases between them. The CDR3 consists of 13 residues. Germline V gene lookup returns CDR1 PRHDT and CDR2 FYEKMQ (reference sequence). CDR3: CASSLTGNQPQHF. In DNA form, the CDR3 reads TGTGCCAGCAGCTTGACAGGCAATCAGCCCCAGCATTTT.

This chain connects TRBV2 to TRBJ1-1, with 12 bases that match TRBD1. CDR1 and CDR2 from the germline V gene are SNHLY and FYNNEI. CDR3 length equals 14 residues. J was trimmed by 3 bases and V by 7 bases; bases with no gene match: 3. CDR3 coding DNA: TGTGCCAGCACCGGGACAGGGGGCGACACTGAAGCTTTCTTT. It codes for CASTGTGGDTEAFF.

The genes are TRBV6-5 and TRBJ2-7; D remains unclear. Germline CDR1 reads MNHEY; CDR2 reads SVGAGI. The V and J ends lost 0 bases and 7 bases respectively, with 13 bases between them. The CDR3 loop spans 14 amino acids. The CDR3 DNA sequence: TGTGCCAGCAGTTACTCGGTACCGCTCGGGGAGCAGTACTTC. Translation gives CASSYSVPLGEQYF.